Sequencing of this T cell receptor beta chain was carried out in a study of beta chain features in type 1 diabetes. Turning to the study itself: Summed over all samples, the examined sorted cells came to 107,917,701.

Study-level results: People with Type 1 diabetes carried modestly yet significantly shorter TCRB CDR3s in all four CD4+ subsets. The naive, central memory and Treg TCRB repertoires looked more alike in patients than they did in healthy donors.

Germline CDR1 reads LGHNA; CDR2 reads YSLEER. Trimming took 1 base from V and 2 from J; bases not matched to a gene: 12. This CDR3 comprises 19 residues. This clone came up a few times. Its antigen is unidentified. Investigators reverse transcribed all isolated RNA, so they sequenced expressed TCRB transcripts. The repertoire was sequenced with immunoSEQ multiplex PCR; TCRdb's copy has only in-frame clones and lacks some. The sample has over 300,000 clones, approximately 9.9% seen once. The clonotype originates from a man aged 30 to 45 with type 1 diabetes. Sequenced sample: central memory CD4+ T cells from blood. This chain uses TRBV4-3 with TRBJ2-5, with 11 bases lining up with TRBD2. CDR3 nucleotides: TGCGCCAGCAGCCAAGCCCCCCCGGGGCTAGCGGGGGGTCAAGAGACCCAGTACTTC. Its protein is CASSQAPPGLAGGQETQYF.